A selection of T cell receptor beta chains follows, all from one sample in a study of T cell responses to AZD1222 COVID-19 vaccine. TCRdb's copy holds only in-frame clones and misses some; the assay was immunoSEQ multiplex PCR. The repertoire holds roughly 180,000 clones, 80% to 90% seen once, with approximately 2.5% in the top ten. The source material was peripheral blood, sampled on day 0 of MenACWY control vaccination. These receptors were collected from an adult in good health. Both conserved end residues are part of each CDR3. D genes are given only for firm matches. Some rows mark clone size as missing; the rest say once, few, many or name a class of expanded clone.

NA,TRBD1,TRBV10-3,TRBJ2-7,CAISGQGAYEQYF,TGTGCCATCTCAGGACAGGGGGCCTACGAGCAGTACTTC
NA,NA,TRBV28,TRBJ1-5,CASSLSEPQHF,TGTGCCAGCAGTTTATCGGAGCCCCAGCATTTT
NA,TRBD2,TRBV11-2,TRBJ2-1,CASSLDRLAGNEQFF,TGTGCCAGCAGCTTAGATCGGTTAGCGGGAAATGAGCAGTTCTTC
NA,TRBD1,TRBV4-1,TRBJ2-1,CASSQPDRSSYNEQFF,TGCGCCAGCAGCCAACCGGACAGGAGCTCCTACAATGAGCAGTTCTTC
NA,TRBD2,TRBV12-3/TRBV12-4,TRBJ2-5,CASSFGGETQYF,TGTGCCAGCAGTTTCGGGGGGGAGACCCAGTACTTC
NA,NA,TRBV2,TRBJ2-5,CASSEGQTQETQYF,TGTGCCAGCAGCGAAGGACAGACACAAGAGACCCAGTACTTC
NA,NA,TRBV27,TRBJ2-3,CASSGTVGSTDTQYF,TGTGCCAGCAGCGGGACTGTTGGATCCACAGATACGCAGTATTTT
NA,NA,TRBV7-2,TRBJ2-7,CASSSTWGEQYF,TGTGCCAGCAGCTCCACTTGGGGCGAGCAGTACTTC
NA,NA,TRBV5-1,TRBJ2-1,CASSEWDEQFF,TGCGCCAGCAGCGAATGGGATGAGCAGTTCTTC
NA,NA,TRBV11-2,TRBJ2-7,CASSLDYRDTYEQYF,TGTGCCAGCAGCTTAGATTACAGGGACACCTACGAGCAGTACTTC
few,NA,TRBV7-9,TRBJ1-5,CASSLEGWANSNQPQHF,TGTGCCAGCAGCTTAGAGGGATGGGCTAATAGCAATCAGCCCCAGCATTTT
NA,TRBD1,TRBV10-3,TRBJ1-4,CAITNGQGEKLFF,TGTGCCATCACCAACGGACAGGGGGAAAAACTGTTTTTT
NA,TRBD1,TRBV25-1,TRBJ2-5,CASSVRDRGGQETQYF,TGTGCCAGCAGTGTACGGGACAGGGGGGGACAAGAGACCCAGTACTTC
NA,NA,TRBV5-1,TRBJ1-4,CASSLAGKGGEKLFF,TGCGCCAGCAGCTTGGCAGGGAAAGGTGGTGAAAAACTGTTTTTT
NA,NA,TRBV6-5,TRBJ2-1,CASSGRYNEQFF,TGTGCCAGCAGCGGACGGTACAATGAGCAGTTCTTC
NA,NA,TRBV6-5,TRBJ1-3,CASSSEGVIGNTIYF,TGTGCCAGCAGCTCCGAGGGGGTGATAGGAAACACCATATATTTT
NA,NA,TRBV28,TRBJ1-4,CASRSGTATNEKLFF,TGTGCCAGCAGATCTGGGACTGCAACTAATGAAAAACTGTTTTTT
once,TRBD2,TRBV19,TRBJ2-2,CASSRDYLTGELFF,TGTGCCAGTAGCCGGGACTACCTCACCGGGGAGCTGTTTTTT
NA,NA,TRBV30,TRBJ1-1,CAWSPDRRAFF,TGTGCCTGGAGTCCGGACAGACGAGCTTTCTTT
NA,NA,TRBV1,TRBJ1-5,CTSSQGPAIRPTGDMGYNQPQHF,TGCACCAGCAGCCAAGGACCTGCAATCCGCCCGACAGGCGATATGGGCTATAATCAGCCCCAGCATTTT
NA,NA,TRBV28,TRBJ2-1,CASSIGSGEQFF,TGTGCCAGCAGTATAGGTTCGGGTGAGCAGTTCTTC
NA,TRBD2,TRBV27,TRBJ2-1,CASRTLRITSGRSGNEQFF,TGTGCCAGCAGGACCCTCCGGATAACTAGCGGGAGGTCGGGGAATGAGCAGTTCTTC
NA,TRBD2,TRBV9,TRBJ2-7,CASSPGSGGFSYEQYF,TGTGCCAGCAGCCCCGGGAGCGGGGGGTTCTCCTACGAGCAGTACTTC
NA,NA,TRBV12-3/TRBV12-4,TRBJ1-1,CASSFRRETEAFF,TGTGCCAGCAGTTTCAGGAGGGAGACTGAAGCTTTCTTT
few,NA,TRBV9,TRBJ1-2,CASSARPNSGEGSYGYTF,TGTGCCAGCAGCGCACGTCCTAACTCAGGGGAGGGCAGCTATGGCTACACCTTC
few,NA,TRBV28,TRBJ1-4,CASSLLGTEKLFF,TGTGCCAGCAGTTTATTGGGGACTGAAAAACTGTTTTTT
NA,NA,TRBV2,TRBJ1-1,CATQLNTEAFF,TGTGCCACACAGCTGAACACTGAAGCTTTCTTT
NA,NA,TRBV7-8,TRBJ2-7,CASSPGIPWDYEQYF,TGTGCCAGCAGCCCTGGCATACCTTGGGACTACGAGCAGTACTTC
NA,NA,TRBV6-5,TRBJ2-5,CASSPPEGGQETQYF,TGTGCCAGCAGTCCCCCGGAAGGGGGTCAAGAGACCCAGTACTTC
NA,NA,TRBV24-1,TRBJ2-7,CATSGGAAYEQYF,TGTGCCACCAGTGGGGGGGCAGCCTACGAGCAGTACTTC
once,TRBD1,TRBV7-9,TRBJ1-1,CASSLGRDRVNTEAFF,TGTGCCAGCAGCTTAGGTCGGGACAGGGTGAACACTGAAGCTTTCTTT
NA,TRBD1,TRBV9,TRBJ2-7,CASSVGRDSIYEQYF,TGTGCCAGCAGCGTAGGAAGGGACAGCATCTACGAGCAGTACTTC
NA,TRBD1,TRBV10-3,TRBJ2-5,CAISGVMTGSQETQYF,TGTGCCATCAGTGGGGTTATGACAGGGTCTCAAGAGACCCAGTACTTC
NA,NA,TRBV19,TRBJ1-1,CASISNRNLASEAFF,TGTGCCAGTATTTCGAATAGGAATCTGGCGTCTGAAGCTTTCTTT
NA,NA,TRBV18,TRBJ1-2,CASSPLDRTLPSYGYTF,TGTGCCAGCTCACCACTCGACAGGACCCTTCCCAGCTATGGCTACACCTTC
NA,NA,TRBV5-5,TRBJ1-5,CASSLEGAGGSQPQHF,TGTGCCAGCAGCTTGGAAGGGGCCGGGGGCTCACAGCCCCAGCATTTT
NA,NA,TRBV6-2/TRBV6-3,TRBJ1-2,CASSTTGIGYTF,TGTGCCAGCAGTACAACAGGGATCGGCTACACCTTC
NA,TRBD1,TRBV4-3,TRBJ1-2,CASSPRGEGGYGYTF,TGCGCCAGCAGCCCCAGGGGGGAGGGAGGCTATGGCTACACCTTC
NA,TRBD2,TRBV11-3,TRBJ2-3,CASSPERESDTQYF,TGTGCCAGCAGCCCCGAGCGGGAGTCAGATACGCAGTATTTT
NA,TRBD1,TRBV7-3,TRBJ1-5,CASSLNDWTGGPYSNQPQHF,TGTGCCAGCAGCTTAAACGATTGGACAGGGGGCCCATATAGCAATCAGCCCCAGCATTTT
NA,NA,TRBV3-1/TRBV3-2,TRBJ1-2,CASSPSSGDRGYTF,TGTGCCAGCAGCCCATCTTCGGGGGATCGGGGCTACACCTTC
NA,NA,TRBV7-2,TRBJ1-6,CASSFRGASLGNSPLHF,TGTGCCAGCAGCTTCAGAGGGGCCTCCCTTGGGAATTCACCCCTCCACTTT
NA,TRBD1,TRBV28,TRBJ1-5,CASSLPQGYQPQHF,TGTGCCAGCAGTTTACCACAGGGGTATCAGCCCCAGCATTTT
NA,TRBD1,TRBV10-3,TRBJ1-1,CAISGPEAGGNTEAFF,TGTGCCATCAGTGGCCCCGAAGCAGGGGGCAACACTGAAGCTTTCTTT
NA,TRBD1,TRBV7-2,TRBJ2-2,CASSLFVGTADTGELFF,TGTGCCAGCAGCTTATTCGTTGGGACAGCCGACACCGGGGAGCTGTTTTTT
NA,NA,TRBV10-3,TRBJ2-7,CAISERGFDEQYF,TGTGCCATCAGTGAAAGGGGGTTCGACGAGCAGTACTTC
NA,NA,TRBV10-2,TRBJ2-1,CASSAGNAYNEQFF,TGCGCCAGCAGTGCGGGGAACGCCTACAATGAGCAGTTCTTC
NA,NA,TRBV14,TRBJ2-5,CASSQEALLYQETQYF,TGTGCCAGCAGCCAAGAAGCACTATTGTACCAAGAGACCCAGTACTTC
NA,TRBD2,TRBV13,TRBJ2-1,CASSRGTSGFYNEQFF,TGTGCCAGCAGCAGGGGGACTAGCGGGTTCTACAATGAGCAGTTCTTC
NA,NA,TRBV19,TRBJ1-5,CASQGDYSNQPQHF,TGTGCCAGTCAGGGAGATTATAGCAATCAGCCCCAGCATTTT
NA,TRBD1,TRBV9,TRBJ1-2,CASSAGTANYGYTF,TGTGCCAGCAGCGCCGGGACAGCTAACTATGGCTACACCTTC
NA,NA,TRBV30,TRBJ2-7,CAWSRPGDSYEQYF,TGTGCCTGGAGCCGCCCGGGAGACTCCTACGAGCAGTACTTC
NA,TRBD2,TRBV6-4,TRBJ2-1,CASSRGGTNNEQFF,TGTGCCAGCAGTCGCGGGGGGACTAACAATGAGCAGTTCTTC
NA,NA,TRBV18,TRBJ2-7,CASSPGRNYEQYF,TGTGCCAGCTCACCCGGCAGGAACTACGAGCAGTACTTC
once,NA,TRBV9,TRBJ2-1,CASSVGELAVNEQFF,TGTGCCAGCAGCGTAGGAGAGTTAGCGGTCAATGAGCAGTTCTTC
NA,NA,TRBV5-4,TRBJ1-2,CASSLWEALGGYTF,TGTGCCAGCAGCTTGTGGGAGGCTCTCGGTGGCTACACCTTC
once,NA,TRBV11-3,TRBJ2-1,CASSLAESYNEQFF,TGTGCCAGCAGCTTAGCGGAAAGTTACAATGAGCAGTTCTTC
NA,NA,TRBV3-1/TRBV3-2,TRBJ2-1,CASSYSDVNEQFF,TGTGCCAGCAGCTACTCGGACGTGAATGAGCAGTTCTTC